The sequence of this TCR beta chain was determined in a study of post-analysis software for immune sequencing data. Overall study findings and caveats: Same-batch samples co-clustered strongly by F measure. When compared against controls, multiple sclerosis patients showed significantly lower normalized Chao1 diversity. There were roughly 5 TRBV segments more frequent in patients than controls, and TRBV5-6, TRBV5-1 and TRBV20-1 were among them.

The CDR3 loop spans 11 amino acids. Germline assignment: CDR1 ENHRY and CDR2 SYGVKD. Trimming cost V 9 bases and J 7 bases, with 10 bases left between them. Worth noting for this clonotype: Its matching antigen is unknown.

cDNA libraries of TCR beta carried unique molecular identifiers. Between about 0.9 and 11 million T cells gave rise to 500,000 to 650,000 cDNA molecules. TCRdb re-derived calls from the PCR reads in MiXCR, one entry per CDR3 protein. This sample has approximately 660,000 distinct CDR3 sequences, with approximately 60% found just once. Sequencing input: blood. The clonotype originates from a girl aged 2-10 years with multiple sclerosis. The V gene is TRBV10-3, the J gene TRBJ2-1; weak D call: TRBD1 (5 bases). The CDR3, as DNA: TGTGCCATTCAAAGGGGTAATGAGCAGTTCTTC. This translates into CAIQRGNEQFF.